These 15 T cell receptor beta chains were sequenced from one sample in a study of blood T cell repertoires in COVID-19. Profiled with immunoSEQ multiplex PCR; TCRdb holds only in-frame clones, not every one. The repertoire includes 240,000 or so clones, 80% to 90% of them detected once, and roughly 9% sits in the top ten. Sequencing was carried out using PBMCs or T cells enriched from blood (not recorded which). The receptors derive from a middle-aged man who had recovered from COVID-19.

In nucleotides, the CDR3 is TGCAGTGCTAGTCCAGGGACAGACCAAGAGACCCAGTACTTC. Amino acids: CSASPGTDQETQYF. The V gene is TRBV20-1, the J gene TRBJ2-5, with TRBD1 matching over 7 bases. The CDR3 has 14 residues. J lost 0 bases, V lost 3 bases, and 4 bases had no gene match. Germline V gene data show CDR1 as DFQATT and CDR2 as SNEGSKA (reference sequence).

The rearrangement uses TRBV11-2 and TRBJ1-2; 8 bases match TRBD1. There are 15 residues in the CDR3. V was pared by 5 bases and J by 2 bases, with 7 bases of the junction left unmatched. CDR1 SGHAT and CDR2 FQNNGV come from the germline V gene. CDR3: CASSPHRQGNYGYTF. The CDR3, as DNA: TGTGCCAGCAGCCCACACAGACAGGGGAACTATGGCTACACCTTC.

This sequence joins TRBV7-6 and TRBJ1-3; possible D gene TRBD1, 6 bases. The germline CDR1 and CDR2 sequences are SGHVS and FNYEAQ. There are 17 residues in the CDR3. V was cut by 1 base and J by 0 bases, with 13 bases left in between. The DNA of the CDR3 is TGTGCCAGCAGCTTAGGACAGGTCCGCTTCTCTGGAAACACCATATATTTT. Its translation is CASSLGQVRFSGNTIYF.

The table lists this clone with a few counts. This chain connects TRBV18 to TRBJ2-3; a possible D gene is TRBD1 (6 bases). The CDR3 is 15 residues long. Germline CDR1 is KGHSH and CDR2 is LQKENI. V was clipped by 6 bases and J by 5 bases, with 18 bases between them. The DNA of the CDR3 is TGTGCCAGCTCCTCCCGGCAGGGGATTCGAGATACGCAGTATTTT. It translates to CASSSRQGIRDTQYF.

The V gene is TRBV12-2, the J gene TRBJ1-2; no DNA check was done on the table's D call, TRBD1. TRBV12-2 is shown as a pseudogene. CDR3 length: 16 amino acids. For the CDR3, the DNA is TGTGCAAGTCGCATGCACGGGACAGTGAGTTTGAGGGGCTACACCTTC. Amino acid sequence: CASRMHGTVSLRGYTF.

The chain combines TRBV5-6 with TRBJ2-2; TRBD1 agrees at 8 bases. The CDR3 has 17 amino acids. The V gene's germline CDR1 is SGHDT and CDR2 YYEEEE. V dropped 1 base and J dropped 5; count of bases not matched to a gene: 10. CDR3 sequence reads: CASSLNSGGAGTGELFF. The CDR3 region has the DNA TGTGCCAGCAGCTTGAACTCAGGGGGCGCGGGGACCGGGGAGCTGTTTTTT.

This clone has a single count. The J gene is TRBJ2-7, the V gene TRBV11-2; TRBD1 might be the D (7 bases). The CDR3 runs 14 residues. Trimming took 5 bases from V and 5 from J, leaving 16 bases between them. Per germline, CDR1 SGHAT and CDR2 FQNNGV. The CDR3 loop reads CASSLWQGGDEQYF. In DNA form, the CDR3 reads TGTGCCAGCAGCCTGTGGCAGGGGGGCGACGAGCAGTACTTC.

The DNA of the CDR3 is TGTGCCAGCAGTTATGGGCCCGCCTACGAGCAGTACTTC. Its translation is CASSYGPAYEQYF. This rearrangement joins TRBV27 to TRBJ2-7; no definite D call. The CDR3 totals 13 residues. V dropped 4 bases and J dropped 2 bases, with 9 bases sitting between them. Per germline, CDR1 MNHEY and CDR2 SMNVEV (reference sequence).

This chain links TRBV27 with TRBJ1-6; 8 bases line up with TRBD1. CDR1 is MNHEY, CDR2 SMNVEV, per germline (reference sequence). This CDR3 is built from 17 residues. V shed 0 bases and J 6 bases; nucleotides not matched to a gene: 7. The CDR3, as DNA: TGTGCCAGCAGTTTATCCGGACAGGGTTTTGGTAATTCACCCCTCCACTTT. This sequence encodes CASSLSGQGFGNSPLHF.

V gene TRBV12-3 or TRBV12-4 combines with J gene TRBJ2-7; D might be TRBD1 (5 bases). CDR3 length: 13 residues. The V gene lost 3 bases and the J gene lost 1 base, with 7 bases spanning the gap. CDR3 protein: CASSFQGSYEQYF. DNA for the CDR3: TGTGCCAGCAGTTTTCAGGGATCCTACGAGCAGTACTTC.

The chain joins TRBV4-2 to TRBJ1-4; D is unresolved. The CDR3 consists of 15 residues. Germline values: CDR1 LGHNA, CDR2 YNFKEQ. Deletions cut 0 bases from V and 17 bases from J, with 22 bases between. The CDR3 coding sequence is TGTGCCAGCAGCCAAGACTTGGCAGTCCTTCAGGCAAGATTTTTT. Protein sequence: CASSQDLAVLQARFF.

The chain uses TRBV10-1 and TRBJ2-1; D ambiguous. The length of the CDR3 is 13 residues. Germline CDR1 reads WNHNN; CDR2 reads SYGVQD (reference sequence). Trimming cost V 2 bases and J 4 bases, with 6 bases left between them. In nucleotides, the CDR3 is TGCGCCAGCAGTGAGGCAGTTTACAATGAGCAGTTCTTC. Translating gives CASSEAVYNEQFF.

Remarks on this clone: An end of the junction differs from the germline gene, which may be a read error. This chain links TRBV11-3 with TRBJ1-1; TRBD1 matches at 7 bases. Germline CDR1 is SGHNT and CDR2 is YENEEA. This CDR3 is 15 amino acids long. The CDR3: CASTLRTGLNTEAFF. The CDR3 nucleotides are TGTGCCAGCACCTTAAGGACAGGTTTGAACACTGAAGCTTTCTTT. The variable domain in full, completed from reference TRBV11-3 and TRBJ1-1, reads EAGVVQSPRYKIIEKKQPVAFWCNPISGHNTLYWYLQNLGQGPELLIRYENEEAVDDSQLPKDRFSAERLKGVDSTLKIQPAELGDSAVYLCASTLRTGLNTEAFFGQGTRLTVV.

V and J are TRBV7-6 and TRBJ1-3, with D possibly TRBD1 on 5 matching bases. Trimming took 3 bases from V and 0 from J, leaving 12 bases between them. This CDR3 comprises 16 residues. Per the germline V gene, CDR1 is SGHVS and CDR2 is FNYEAQ. CDR3 sequence reads: CASSLTATLSGNTIYF. The CDR3 DNA sequence: TGTGCCAGCAGCTTGACAGCTACTCTCTCTGGAAACACCATATATTTT.

This chain uses TRBV27 with TRBJ2-7, with 13 bases aligning to TRBD2. CDR1 is MNHEY, CDR2 SMNVEV, per germline (reference sequence). V gave up 3 bases and J gave up 2 bases; unmatched junction bases: 7. The CDR3 loop spans 17 amino acids. The CDR3 protein is CASSLRTSGGATYEQYF. The CDR3, as DNA: TGTGCCAGCAGTTTGAGGACTAGCGGGGGAGCTACCTACGAGCAGTACTTC.